The 19 T cell receptor beta chains reported below all come from one sample, sequenced in a study of T cells in Graves' hyperthyroidism and ophthalmopathy. TCR beta CDR3 sequences were amplified from RNA transcripts. In the first-round RT-PCR of the TCR CDR3, the HTBI primer set was used. TCRdb fed the multiplex PCR reads into MiXCR, producing one record per CDR3 protein. The table has roughly 800,000 distinct CDR3 sequences, more than 30% seen once. Sequenced sample: blood. Receptor source: a man aged 18-30 years with Graves' hyperthyroidism.

The chain links TRBV9 to TRBJ2-5, with TRBD1 as a possible D gene (6 bases). Trimming left V 5 bases short and J 4 bases short, with 12 bases between. This CDR3 has 13 amino acids. Per the germline V gene, CDR1 is SGDLS and CDR2 is YYNGEE. CDR3 loop: CASRLQGIETQYF. CDR3 DNA sequence: TGTGCCAGCAGGCTACAGGGTATAGAGACCCAGTACTTC. Filled out from reference TRBV9 and TRBJ2-5, the complete variable domain reads DSGVTQTPKHLITATGQRVTLRCSPRSGDLSVYWYQQSLDQGLQFLIQYYNGEERAKGNILERFSAQQFPDLHSELNLSSLELGDSALYFCASRLQGIETQYFGPGTRLLVL.

As concerns this clonotype: A much larger clone lies one base from this, so it may be a read error. The J gene is TRBJ1-4, the V gene TRBV7-2; D call uncertain. The CDR3 sequence is 11 residues long. V was clipped by 4 bases and J by 12 bases, with 9 bases between them. Germline V gene sequence: CDR1 SGHTA, CDR2 FQGNSA. The CDR3 spells CASSSGFELFF. CDR3 nucleotide sequence: TGTGCCAGCAGCTCAGGATTTGAACTGTTTTTT.

This clonotype was counted only a few times. In DNA, the CDR3 is TGTGCCAGCAGCTTAACGCTAGCGGGAGGCAGAACCGGGGAGCTGTTTTTT. As protein: CASSLTLAGGRTGELFF. The V call is TRBV7-3, the J call TRBJ2-2, with TRBD2 matching 11 bases. The length of the CDR3 is 17 residues. Trimming at V came to 0 bases and at J to 5 bases, leaving 5 bases not matched to a gene. Germline-derived CDR1 and CDR2 are SGHTA and FQGTGA.

Only a few counts were recorded for this clonotype. The chain links TRBV7-9 to TRBJ2-7, with D tentatively TRBD1 (5 bases). There are 14 residues in the CDR3. Trimming cost V 1 base and J 3 bases, with 10 bases left between them. CDR1 SEHNR and CDR2 FQNEAQ come from the germline V gene (reference sequence). The CDR3 sequence: CASSLEGPYYEQYF. The CDR3 bases are TGTGCCAGCAGCTTAGAGGGGCCATACTACGAGCAGTACTTC.

There are many counts of this clonotype. This chain joins TRBV29-1 and TRBJ2-7, with TRBD1 identical over 8 bases. CDR3 length: 14 amino acids. CDR1 is SQVTM, CDR2 ANQGSEA, per germline. V lost 7 bases and J lost 3; bases outside the gene matches: 11. The CDR3 is CSARGGTGSYEQYF. In nucleotides, the CDR3 is TGCAGCGCCCGGGGCGGGACAGGTAGCTACGAGCAGTACTTC.

The rearrangement joins TRBV7-9 to TRBJ2-7; the match to TRBD1 covers 8 bases. The CDR3 sequence is 15 residues long. CDR1 SEHNR and CDR2 FQNEAQ come from the germline V gene (reference sequence). Losses at the gene ends were 4 bases for V and 2 bases for J; bases not matched to a gene: 7. CDR3 sequence (DNA): TGTGCCAGCAGCTACACCGGGACAGGAACCTACGAGCAGTACTTC. This gives the protein CASSYTGTGTYEQYF.

This clonotype appeared a few times. This chain connects TRBV13 to TRBJ1-5; D perhaps matches TRBD1 (6 bases). CDR3 length: 14 residues. Germline CDR1 is PRHDT and CDR2 is FYEKMQ (reference sequence). V was cut by 6 bases and J by 7 bases, with 16 bases left in between. CDR3 protein: CASSRGGYGQPQHF. CDR3 nucleotides: TGTGCCAGCAGTCGAGGGGGGTACGGACAGCCCCAGCATTTT.

The rearrangement uses TRBV9 and TRBJ1-1; tentatively, D is TRBD1 (6 bases). This CDR3 is 17 amino acids long. CDR1 is SGDLS and CDR2 is YYNGEE in the germline V gene. V gave up 4 bases and J gave up 0 bases, with 19 bases separating them. In DNA form, the CDR3 reads TGTGCCAGCAGCCCTCTAGCCCAGGGGACACTGAACACTGAAGCTTTCTTT. Translated, it gives CASSPLAQGTLNTEAFF.

The sample holds many counts of this clonotype. The chain combines TRBV13 with TRBJ1-5; 7 nucleotides agree with TRBD1. This CDR3 comprises 15 residues. Germline CDR1 PRHDT, CDR2 FYEKMQ (reference sequence). V shed 0 bases and J 5 bases; nucleotides not matched to a gene: 4. CDR3 in amino acids: CASSLGQGDDQPQHF. CDR3 sequence (DNA): TGTGCCAGCAGCTTAGGGCAGGGGGACGATCAGCCCCAGCATTTT.

The chain joins TRBV19 to TRBJ2-7; D tentatively fits TRBD1 or TRBD2 (5 bases each). The CDR3 runs 16 residues. Germline CDR1 LNHDA, CDR2 SQIVND (reference sequence). With 3 bases removed from V and 6 bases from J, the gap between germline ends came to 21 bases. The CDR3 nucleotides are TGTGCCAGTAGTATGAATGTGTTGGGGGTTCTCAGCGAGCAGTACTTC. Residues: CASSMNVLGVLSEQYF.

This clonotype was seen a few times. J is TRBJ2-7 and V is TRBV6-1; D is undetermined. Germline CDR1 and CDR2: MNHNS and SASEGT. The CDR3 runs 15 residues. The V and J ends lost 5 bases and 2 bases respectively, with 16 bases between them. This CDR3 reads CASSLSIRAAYEQYF. CDR3 DNA: TGTGCCAGCAGTTTATCGATACGGGCCGCCTACGAGCAGTACTTC.

The chain links TRBV19 to TRBJ1-5; D gene unclear. The CDR3 contains 13 residues. Germline values: CDR1 LNHDA, CDR2 SQIVND (reference sequence). Trimming took off 0 bases at V and 7 bases at J, with 7 bases between the two ends. Here the CDR3 reads CASSIESGQPQHF. CDR3 DNA: TGTGCCAGTAGTATAGAGTCGGGGCAGCCCCAGCATTTT. Full variable domain (remainder filled in from reference TRBV19 and TRBJ1-5): DGGITQSPKYLFRKEGQNVTLSCEQNLNHDAMYWYRQDPGQGLRLIYYSQIVNDFQKGDIAEGYSVSREKKESFPLTVTSAQKNPTAFYLCASSIESGQPQHFGDGTRLSIL.

The chain joins TRBV6-5 to TRBJ1-5; 8 bases fit TRBD1. In germline, CDR1 is MNHEY, CDR2 SVGAGI. CDR3 length: 15 residues. V was clipped by 5 bases and J by 7 bases; unmatched bases: 10. CDR3 DNA: TGTGCCAGCAGTCCCCGACAGGGACAGGAACAGCCCCAGCATTTT. Translating gives CASSPRQGQEQPQHF.

Remarks on this clonotype: This could be a read error, since a much larger clone is one nucleotide away. V and J are TRBV9 and TRBJ1-1; possibly TRBD1 for D (5 bases). CDR3 length: 12 residues. Trimming cost V 0 bases and J 6 bases, with 6 bases left between them. The germline V gene encodes CDR1 SGDLS and CDR2 YYNGEE. CDR3 DNA: TGTGCCAGCAGCGTAGTGGGGGCTGAAGCTTTCTTT. Translation gives CASSVVGAEAFF.

In this sample, this clonotype turned up a few times. This rearrangement joins TRBV5-1 to TRBJ1-6, with a weak D call TRBD1 (5 bases). Deletions cut 0 bases from V and 10 bases from J, with 20 bases between. CDR3 length equals 17 residues. Germline V gives CDR1 SGHRS, CDR2 YFSETQ. CDR3 sequence: CASSLGSIAREKSPLHF. In DNA, the CDR3 is TGCGCCAGCAGCTTGGGTTCGATCGCCAGGGAGAAGTCACCCCTCCACTTT. The full variable domain, with the rest looked up from reference TRBV5-1 and TRBJ1-6, is KAGVTQTPRYLIKTRGQQVTLSCSPISGHRSVSWYQQTPGQGLQFLFEYFSETQRNKGNFPGRFSGRQFSNSRSEMNVSTLELGDSALYLCASSLGSIAREKSPLHFGNGTRLTVT.

In its sample, this clonotype was seen many times. The V gene is TRBV20-1, the J gene TRBJ2-7; 8 bases fit TRBD1. The CDR3 is made up of 14 amino acids. CDR1 DFQATT and CDR2 SNEGSKA come from the germline V gene (reference sequence). V was clipped by 5 bases and J by 2 bases; unmatched bases: 8. In DNA, the CDR3 is TGCAGTGCTGTACCGGGACAGGTGGCCTACGAGCAGTACTTC. As protein: CSAVPGQVAYEQYF.

This clonotype was counted only a few times. Relative to the germline gene, one junction end is altered; a read error may explain this. This chain uses TRBV10-3 with TRBJ1-6, with D perhaps matching TRBD1 (5 bases). Per germline, CDR1 ENHRY and CDR2 SYGVKD. The CDR3 spans 17 residues. Here the CDR3 reads CASSYSGGGLFGSPLHF. The CDR3 nucleotides read TGTGCCAGCAGTTACTCCGGGGGAGGGCTTTTCGGGTCACCCCTCCACTTT.

The CDR3 protein is CASSPDRGIDNSPLHF. The CDR3 DNA reads as TGTGCCAGTAGTCCGGACAGGGGGATAGATAATTCACCCCTCCACTTT. The chain combines TRBV19 with TRBJ1-6; TRBD1 aligns across 10 bases. With 5 bases clipped from V and 5 bases from J, the junction kept 6 bases outside the gene matches. The CDR3 is 16 residues long. CDR1 and CDR2 from the germline V gene are LNHDA and SQIVND (reference sequence).

In its sample, this clonotype was seen a few times. The rearrangement uses TRBV3-1 and TRBJ1-3, with no clear D. Germline V gene data show CDR1 as LGHDT and CDR2 as YNNKEL (reference sequence). This CDR3 spans 13 amino acids. Trimming removed 1 base at V and 2 bases at J, with 3 bases between. The CDR3, as DNA: TGTGCCAGCAGCCAAGTACCTGGAAACACCATATATTTT. It specifies CASSQVPGNTIYF.